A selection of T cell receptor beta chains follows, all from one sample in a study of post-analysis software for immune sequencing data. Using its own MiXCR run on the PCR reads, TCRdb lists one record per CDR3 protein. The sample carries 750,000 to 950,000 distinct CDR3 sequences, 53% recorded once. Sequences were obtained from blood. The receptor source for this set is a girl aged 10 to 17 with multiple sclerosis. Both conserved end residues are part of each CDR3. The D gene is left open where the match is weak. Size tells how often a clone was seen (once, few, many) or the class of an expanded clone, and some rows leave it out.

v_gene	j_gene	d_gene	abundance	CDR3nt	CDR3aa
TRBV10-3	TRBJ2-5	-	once	TGTGCCATCAGCTTCGCACCCCTGGGAGGCCAAGAGACCCAGTACTTC	CAISFAPLGGQETQYF
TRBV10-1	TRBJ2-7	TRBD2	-	TGCGCCAGCAGTCGGACTAGCAGGAACGCGTACGAGCAGTACTTC	CASSRTSRNAYEQYF
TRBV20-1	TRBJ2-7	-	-	TGCAGTGCTAGTTTGGTCGTGGACTACGAGCAGTACTTC	CSASLVVDYEQYF
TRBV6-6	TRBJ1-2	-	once	TGTGCCAGCAGACATACACAATTGGTTTTAGGCACCTTC	CASRHTQLVLGTF
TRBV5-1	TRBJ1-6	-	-	TGCGCCAGCAGGGATTTGTCAAGGTCGAATTCACTCCTCCACTTT	CASRDLSRSNSLLHF
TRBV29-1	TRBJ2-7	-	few	TGCAGCTACTCCAATACGGTCGAGCAGTACTTC	CSYSNTVEQYF
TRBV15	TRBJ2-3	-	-	TGTGCCACCAGCACTGGGGGGACAAAAAGCACAGATACGCAGTATTTT	CATSTGGTKSTDTQYF
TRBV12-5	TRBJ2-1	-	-	TGTGCTAGTGGGGGGGGTTGGTCCTACAATGAGCAGTTCTTC	CASGGGWSYNEQFF
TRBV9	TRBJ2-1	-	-	TGTGCCAGCAGCGAAGCGGGTCTTGTGGCGCGGGATGAGCAGTTCTTC	CASSEAGLVARDEQFF
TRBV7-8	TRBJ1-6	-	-	TGTGCCAGCAGCCTCGCACGAGGGGATAATTCACCCCTCCACTTT	CASSLARGDNSPLHF
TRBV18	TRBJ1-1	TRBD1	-	TGTGCCAGCTCACCACTACCTAGGACAGGCCCCAGGGGGAACACTGAAGCTTTCTTT	CASSPLPRTGPRGNTEAFF
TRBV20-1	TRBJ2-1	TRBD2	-	TGCAGTGCTAGCGGAGCTAGCGGGAGCAATGAGCAGTTCTTC	CSASGASGSNEQFF
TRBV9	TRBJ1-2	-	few	TGTGCCAGCAGTCCAGGAGGGGATAGCGGCTACACCTTC	CASSPGGDSGYTF
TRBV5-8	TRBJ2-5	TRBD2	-	TGTGCCTCCGGGGGGGGGCCACGCCAAGAGACCCAGTACTTC	CASGGGPRQETQYF
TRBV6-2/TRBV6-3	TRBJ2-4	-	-	TGTGCCAGCAGTTACTCGTCCGGGGATGGCAAAAACATTCAGTACTTC	CASSYSSGDGKNIQYF
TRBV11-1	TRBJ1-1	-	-	TGTGCCAGCAGCTCCATGGACGGGGGGAACACTGAAGCTTTCTTT	CASSSMDGGNTEAFF
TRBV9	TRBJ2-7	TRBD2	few	TGTGCCAGCAGCGAGGGACTAGCGGAATCCTACGAGCAGTACTTC	CASSEGLAESYEQYF
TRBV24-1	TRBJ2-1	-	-	TGTGCCACCAGGGCAGGGTCTGGTGAGCAGTTCTTC	CATRAGSGEQFF
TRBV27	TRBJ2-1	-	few	TGTGCCAGCAGTTTCCAGGGAAGCTATGAGCAGTTCTTC	CASSFQGSYEQFF
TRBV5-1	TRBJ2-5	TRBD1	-	TGCGCCAGCAGCTTGCCTAATGGACAGGAATACCAAGAGACCCAGTACTTC	CASSLPNGQEYQETQYF
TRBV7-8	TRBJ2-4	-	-	TGTGCCAGCAGCTTAGACTGGGGGGTCGAAAACATTCAGTACTTC	CASSLDWGVENIQYF
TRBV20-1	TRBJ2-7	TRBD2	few	TGCAGTGCTCCCGGGACTAGCGGGCCCTACGAGCAGTACTTC	CSAPGTSGPYEQYF
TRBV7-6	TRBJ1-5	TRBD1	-	TGTGCCAGCAGCTTAGCTTCAGGGGGAGAGCCCCAGCATTTT	CASSLASGGEPQHF
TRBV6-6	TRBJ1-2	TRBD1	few	TGTGCCAGCAGTTACGGGACTACCCGGACAGGGGTCTATGGCTACACCTTC	CASSYGTTRTGVYGYTF
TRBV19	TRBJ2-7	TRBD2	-	TGTGCCAGTAGTATGACGGGAGGGCCCAACGAGCAGTACTTC	CASSMTGGPNEQYF
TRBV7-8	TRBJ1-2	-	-	TGTGCCAGCGGCAGCGGGACGGGGAACTATGGCTACACCTTC	CASGSGTGNYGYTF
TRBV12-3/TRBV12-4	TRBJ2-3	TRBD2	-	TGTGCCGGCAGCCGAGCAGGGACTAGCGGGCTTACTACGCAGTATTTT	CAGSRAGTSGLTTQYF
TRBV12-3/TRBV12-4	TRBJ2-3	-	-	TGTGCCAGCAGAACGGGCAGAGCGACCCCAGATATGGAGTATTTT	CASRTGRATPDMEYF
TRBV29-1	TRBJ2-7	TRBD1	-	TGCAGCGCTTTGGACAGGGGGTCGAACGAGCAGTACTTC	CSALDRGSNEQYF
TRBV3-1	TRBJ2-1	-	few	TGTGCCAGCAGCCACGGGACGGTTGAGCAGTTCTTC	CASSHGTVEQFF
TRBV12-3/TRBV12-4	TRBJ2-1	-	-	TGTGCCAGCTACGCAGGTCCCTACAATGAGCAGTTCTTC	CASYAGPYNEQFF
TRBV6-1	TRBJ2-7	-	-	TGTGCCAGCGAGGAGGGCCACGAGCAGTACTTC	CASEEGHEQYF
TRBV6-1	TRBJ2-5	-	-	TGTGCCAGCAGTGAAGCGAAGCTTAAGGCGTACCAAGAGACCCAGTACTTC	CASSEAKLKAYQETQYF
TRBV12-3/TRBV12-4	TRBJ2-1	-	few	TGTGCCAGCAGTTCAGGCAGGAGATTATACAATGAGCAGTTCTTC	CASSSGRRLYNEQFF
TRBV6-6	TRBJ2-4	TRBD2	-	TGTGCCAGCAGGCTAGCGGTGGGGCATGATGCCAAAAACATTCAGTACTTC	CASRLAVGHDAKNIQYF
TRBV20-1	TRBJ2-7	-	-	TGCAGTGCTAGGACAGGGCTAGCGGATTATTACGAGCAGTACTTC	CSARTGLADYYEQYF
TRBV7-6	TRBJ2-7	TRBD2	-	TGTGCCAGCAGCCCCGCGGTCGGACTAGCGGACTACGAGCAGTACTTC	CASSPAVGLADYEQYF
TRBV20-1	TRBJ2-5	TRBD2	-	TGCAGTGCCAAACTAGCGGCTAGCCAAGAGACCCAGTACTTC	CSAKLAASQETQYF
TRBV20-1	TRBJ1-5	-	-	TGCAGTGCTAGAGGGGGGAGGGGTCACAATCAGCCCCAGCATTTT	CSARGGRGHNQPQHF
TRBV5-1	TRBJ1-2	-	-	TGCGCCAGCAGCTGGGGAGACCGCGGGTTGCGTGGCTACACCTTC	CASSWGDRGLRGYTF
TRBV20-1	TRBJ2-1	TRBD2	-	TGCAGTGCCATTACCGGGACTAGCGGGAAGGTCCCCTACAATGAGCAGTTCTTC	CSAITGTSGKVPYNEQFF
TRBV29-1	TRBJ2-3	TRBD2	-	TGCAGCGCCCAGATAGCGGGGAACACAGATACGCAGTATTTT	CSAQIAGNTDTQYF
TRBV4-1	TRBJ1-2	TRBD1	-	TGCGCCAGCAGCGACAGGGCCTATGGCTACACCTTC	CASSDRAYGYTF
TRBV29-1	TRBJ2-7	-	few	TGCAGCGTTCGAAGGTCAACCTACGAGCAGTACTTC	CSVRRSTYEQYF
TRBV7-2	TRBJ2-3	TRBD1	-	TGTGCCAGCAGCTTAGTCAGGACAGGGGGCGTCAGGCACAATACGCAGTATTTT	CASSLVRTGGVRHNTQYF
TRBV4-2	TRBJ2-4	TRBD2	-	TGTGCCAGCAGCCAAGAGGCGGGTCTAGCGGGCAGGCTAGCCAAAAACATTCAGTACTTC	CASSQEAGLAGRLAKNIQYF
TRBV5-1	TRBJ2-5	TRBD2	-	TGCGCCAGCAGCTTTGTTAGGACTAGCGGGTCTCAAGAGACCCAGTACTTC	CASSFVRTSGSQETQYF
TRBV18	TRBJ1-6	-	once	TGTGCCAGCTCACCGACCGGGACCCTTAATTCACCCCTCCACTTT	CASSPTGTLNSPLHF
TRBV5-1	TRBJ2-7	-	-	TGCGCCAGCAGCCTTGGACAGCACTCCTACGAGCAGTACTTC	CASSLGQHSYEQYF
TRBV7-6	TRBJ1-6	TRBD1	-	TGTGCCAGCAGTTCCGCGGACAGGGGAAACAATTCACCCCTCCACTTT	CASSSADRGNNSPLHF
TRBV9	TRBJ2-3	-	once	TGTGCCAGCAGCCCCCCAAGGGGTAAAGGCACAGATACGCAGTATTTT	CASSPPRGKGTDTQYF
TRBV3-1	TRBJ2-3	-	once	TGTGCCAGCAGCCTCCAGAGAATCGGCACAGATACGCAGTATTTT	CASSLQRIGTDTQYF